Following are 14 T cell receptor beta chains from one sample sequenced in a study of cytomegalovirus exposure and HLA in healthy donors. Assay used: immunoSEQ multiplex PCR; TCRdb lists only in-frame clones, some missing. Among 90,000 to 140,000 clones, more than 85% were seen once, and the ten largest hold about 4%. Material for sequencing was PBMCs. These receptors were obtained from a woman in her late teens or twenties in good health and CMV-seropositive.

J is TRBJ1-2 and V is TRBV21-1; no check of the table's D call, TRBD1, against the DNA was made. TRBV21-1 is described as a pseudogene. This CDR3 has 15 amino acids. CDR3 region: CASSKALDSTYGYTF. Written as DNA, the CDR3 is TGTGCCAGCAGCAAAGCGCTGGACAGTACCTATGGCTACACCTTC.

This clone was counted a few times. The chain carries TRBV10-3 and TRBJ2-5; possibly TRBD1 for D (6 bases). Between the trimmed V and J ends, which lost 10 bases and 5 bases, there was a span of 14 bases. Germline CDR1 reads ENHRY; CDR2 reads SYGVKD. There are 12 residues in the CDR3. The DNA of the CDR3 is TGTGCCACCCGAGGGCAGGGGGAGACCCAGTACTTC. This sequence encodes CATRGQGETQYF.

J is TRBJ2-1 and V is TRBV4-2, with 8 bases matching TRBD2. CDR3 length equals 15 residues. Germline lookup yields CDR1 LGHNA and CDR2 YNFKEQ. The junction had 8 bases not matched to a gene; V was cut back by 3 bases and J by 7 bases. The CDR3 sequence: CASSHQSGSPNEQFF. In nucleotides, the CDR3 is TGTGCCAGCAGCCATCAAAGCGGGAGCCCTAATGAGCAGTTCTTC.

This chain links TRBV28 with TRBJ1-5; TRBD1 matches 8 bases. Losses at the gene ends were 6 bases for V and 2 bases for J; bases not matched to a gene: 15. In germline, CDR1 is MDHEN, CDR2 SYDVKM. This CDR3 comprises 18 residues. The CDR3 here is CASRPPGQVSFGNQPQHF. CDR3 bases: TGTGCCAGCAGGCCCCCGGGACAGGTATCTTTTGGCAATCAGCCCCAGCATTTT.

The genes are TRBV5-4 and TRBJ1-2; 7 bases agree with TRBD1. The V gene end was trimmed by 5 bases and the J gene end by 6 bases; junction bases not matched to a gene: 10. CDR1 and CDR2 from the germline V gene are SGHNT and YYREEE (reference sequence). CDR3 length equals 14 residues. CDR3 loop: CASSLQGGRDGYTF. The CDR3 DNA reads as TGTGCCAGCAGTCTCCAGGGGGGCAGAGATGGCTACACCTTC.

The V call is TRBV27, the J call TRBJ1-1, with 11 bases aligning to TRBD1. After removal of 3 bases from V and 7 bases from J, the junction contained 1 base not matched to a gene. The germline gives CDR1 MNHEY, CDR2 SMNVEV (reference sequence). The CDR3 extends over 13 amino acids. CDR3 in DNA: TGTGCCAGCAGTTTGGGACAGGGGGTTGAAGCTTTCTTT. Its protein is CASSLGQGVEAFF.

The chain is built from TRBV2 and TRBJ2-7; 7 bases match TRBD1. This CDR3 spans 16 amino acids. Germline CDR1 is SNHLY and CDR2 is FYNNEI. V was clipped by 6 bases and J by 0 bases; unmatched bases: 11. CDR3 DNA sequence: TGTGCCAGCAGACATGAAACAGGGGCGAGCTCCTACGAGCAGTACTTC. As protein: CASRHETGASSYEQYF.

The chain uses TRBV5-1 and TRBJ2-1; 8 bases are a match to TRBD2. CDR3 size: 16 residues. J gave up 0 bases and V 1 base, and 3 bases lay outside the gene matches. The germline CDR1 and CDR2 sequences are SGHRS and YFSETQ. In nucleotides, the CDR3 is TGCGCCAGCAGCTTGATGGCGGGGGGCTCCTACAATGAGCAGTTCTTC. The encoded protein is CASSLMAGGSYNEQFF.

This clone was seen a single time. The CDR3 DNA is TGTGCCAGCAGTGATGGACCCCTGGGAGCGAACACCGGGGAGCTGTTTTTT. Its protein product is CASSDGPLGANTGELFF. J is TRBJ2-2 and V is TRBV2; D is perhaps TRBD2 (5 bases). V lost 3 bases to trimming and J lost 0 bases, with 14 bases between them. Germline V gene lookup returns CDR1 SNHLY and CDR2 FYNNEI. This CDR3 is 17 amino acids long. Based on the CDR3 plus reference TRBV2 and TRBJ2-2, the full variable domain is EPEVTQTPSHQVTQMGQEVILRCVPISNHLYFYWYRQILGQKVEFLVSFYNNEISEKSEIFDDQFSVERPDGSNFTLKIRSTKLEDSAMYFCASSDGPLGANTGELFFGEGSRLTVL.

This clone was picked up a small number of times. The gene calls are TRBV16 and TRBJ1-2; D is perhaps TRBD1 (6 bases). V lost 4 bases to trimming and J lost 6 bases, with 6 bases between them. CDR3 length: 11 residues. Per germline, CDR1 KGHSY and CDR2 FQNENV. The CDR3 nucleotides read TGTGCCAGCAGCCCAGGGGATGGCTACACCTTC. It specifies CASSPGDGYTF.

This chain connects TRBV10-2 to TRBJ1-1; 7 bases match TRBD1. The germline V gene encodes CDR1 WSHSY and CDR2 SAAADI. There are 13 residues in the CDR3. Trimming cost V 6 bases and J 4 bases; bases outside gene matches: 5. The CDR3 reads CASRGTDGTEAFF. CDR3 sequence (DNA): TGCGCCAGCAGAGGGACAGATGGCACTGAAGCTTTCTTT.

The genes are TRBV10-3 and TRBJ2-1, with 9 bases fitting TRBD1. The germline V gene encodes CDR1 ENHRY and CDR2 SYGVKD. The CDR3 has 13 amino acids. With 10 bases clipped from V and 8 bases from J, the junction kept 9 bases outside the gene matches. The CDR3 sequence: CATGTGGPDEQFF. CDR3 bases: TGTGCCACCGGAACAGGGGGCCCGGATGAGCAGTTCTTC.

The CDR3 bases are TGTGCCAGCTCCGGGACAGTGAACACTGAAGCTTTCTTT. This translates into CASSGTVNTEAFF. This rearrangement joins TRBV18 to TRBJ1-1; the match to TRBD1 covers 7 bases. The CDR3 spans 13 residues. Germline V gene data show CDR1 as KGHSH and CDR2 as LQKENI. V lost 6 bases and J lost 0; bases outside the gene matches: 1. Full variable domain (outside the CDR3, taken from reference TRBV18 and TRBJ1-1): NAGVMQNPRHLVRRRGQEARLRCSPMKGHSHVYWYRQLPEEGLKFMVYLQKENIIDESGMPKERFSAEFPKEGPSILRIQQVVRGDSAAYFCASSGTVNTEAFFGQGTRLTVV.

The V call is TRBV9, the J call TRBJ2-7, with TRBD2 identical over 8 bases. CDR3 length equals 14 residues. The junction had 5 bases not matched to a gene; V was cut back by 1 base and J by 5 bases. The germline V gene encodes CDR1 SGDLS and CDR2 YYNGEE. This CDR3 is CASSVSGTSDEQYF. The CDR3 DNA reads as TGTGCCAGCAGCGTATCGGGGACTAGTGACGAGCAGTACTTC. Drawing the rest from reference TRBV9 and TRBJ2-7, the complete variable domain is DSGVTQTPKHLITATGQRVTLRCSPRSGDLSVYWYQQSLDQGLQFLIQYYNGEERAKGNILERFSAQQFPDLHSELNLSSLELGDSALYFCASSVSGTSDEQYFGPGTRLTVT.